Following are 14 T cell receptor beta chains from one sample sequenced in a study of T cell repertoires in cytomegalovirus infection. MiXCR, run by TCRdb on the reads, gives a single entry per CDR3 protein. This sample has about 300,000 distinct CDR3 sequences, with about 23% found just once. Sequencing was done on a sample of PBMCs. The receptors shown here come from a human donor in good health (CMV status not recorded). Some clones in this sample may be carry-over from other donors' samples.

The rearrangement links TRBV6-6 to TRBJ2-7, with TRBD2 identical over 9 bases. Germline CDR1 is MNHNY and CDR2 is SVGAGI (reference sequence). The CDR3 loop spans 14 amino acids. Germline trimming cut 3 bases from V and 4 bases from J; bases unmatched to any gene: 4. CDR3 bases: TGTGCCAGCAGTTATAGGCGGGAGGGTTACGAGCAGTACTTC. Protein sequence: CASSYRREGYEQYF.

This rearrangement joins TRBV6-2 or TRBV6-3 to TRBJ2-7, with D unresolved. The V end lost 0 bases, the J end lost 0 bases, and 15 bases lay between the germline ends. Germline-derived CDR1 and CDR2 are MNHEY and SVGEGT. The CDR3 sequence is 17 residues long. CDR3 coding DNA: TGTGCCAGCAGTTACTCGATCTCCGGCAGGAGCTCCTACGAGCAGTACTTC. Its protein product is CASSYSISGRSSYEQYF.

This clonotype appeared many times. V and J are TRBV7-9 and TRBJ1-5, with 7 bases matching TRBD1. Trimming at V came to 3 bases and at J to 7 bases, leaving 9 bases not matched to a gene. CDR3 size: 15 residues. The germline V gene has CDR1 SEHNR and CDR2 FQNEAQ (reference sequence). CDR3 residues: CASSLGTALRQPQHF. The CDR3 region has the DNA TGTGCCAGCAGCTTGGGGACAGCTCTCAGACAGCCCCAGCATTTT.

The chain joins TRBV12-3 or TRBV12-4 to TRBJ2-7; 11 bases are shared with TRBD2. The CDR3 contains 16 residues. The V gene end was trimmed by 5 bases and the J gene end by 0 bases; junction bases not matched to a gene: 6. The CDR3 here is CASSLRLAGSSYEQYF. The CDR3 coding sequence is TGTGCCAGCAGTCTCCGACTAGCGGGAAGCTCCTACGAGCAGTACTTC.

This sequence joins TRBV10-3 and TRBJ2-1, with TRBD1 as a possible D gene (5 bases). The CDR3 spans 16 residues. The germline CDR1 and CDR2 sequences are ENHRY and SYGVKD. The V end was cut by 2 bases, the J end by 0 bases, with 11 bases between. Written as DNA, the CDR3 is TGTGCCATCAGTGAGGGGGCTTTGAGCTCCTACAATGAGCAGTTCTTC. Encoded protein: CAISEGALSSYNEQFF.

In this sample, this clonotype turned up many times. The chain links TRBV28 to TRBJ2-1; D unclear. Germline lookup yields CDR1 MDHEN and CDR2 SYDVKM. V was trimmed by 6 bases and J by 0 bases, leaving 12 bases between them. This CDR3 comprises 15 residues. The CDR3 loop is CASSYPWSSYNEQFF. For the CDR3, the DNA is TGTGCCAGCAGCTACCCCTGGAGCTCCTACAATGAGCAGTTCTTC.

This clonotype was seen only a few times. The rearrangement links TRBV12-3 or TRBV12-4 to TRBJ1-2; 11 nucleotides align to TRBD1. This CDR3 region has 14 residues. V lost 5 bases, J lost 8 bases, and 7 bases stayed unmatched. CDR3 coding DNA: TGTGCCAGCAGTCCCGGGACAGGGGGGGAAGGCTACACCTTC. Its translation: CASSPGTGGEGYTF.

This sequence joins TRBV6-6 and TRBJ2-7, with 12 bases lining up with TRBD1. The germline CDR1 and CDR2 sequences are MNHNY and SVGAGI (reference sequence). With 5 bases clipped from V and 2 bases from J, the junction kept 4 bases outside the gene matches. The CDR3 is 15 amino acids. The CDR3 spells CASSMGQGAPYEQYF. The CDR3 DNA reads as TGTGCCAGCAGTATGGGACAGGGGGCCCCCTACGAGCAGTACTTC.

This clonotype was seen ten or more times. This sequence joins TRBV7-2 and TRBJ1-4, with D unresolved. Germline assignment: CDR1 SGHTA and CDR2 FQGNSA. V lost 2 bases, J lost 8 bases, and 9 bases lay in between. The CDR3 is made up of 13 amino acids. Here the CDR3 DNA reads TGTGCCAGCAGCTTAAATCGGCAAGAAAAACTGTTTTTT. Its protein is CASSLNRQEKLFF.

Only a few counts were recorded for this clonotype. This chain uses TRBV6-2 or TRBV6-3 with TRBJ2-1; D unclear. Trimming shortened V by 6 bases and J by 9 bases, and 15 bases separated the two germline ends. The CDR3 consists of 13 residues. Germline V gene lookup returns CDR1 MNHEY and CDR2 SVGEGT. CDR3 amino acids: CASRPPASSEQFF. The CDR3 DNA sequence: TGTGCCAGCAGGCCCCCTGCGAGTAGTGAGCAGTTCTTC.

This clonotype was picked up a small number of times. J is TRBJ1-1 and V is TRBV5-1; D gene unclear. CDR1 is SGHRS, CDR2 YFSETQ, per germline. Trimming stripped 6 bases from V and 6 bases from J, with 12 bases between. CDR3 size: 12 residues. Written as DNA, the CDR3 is TGCGCCAGCAAAGGTGAAGGACCTGAAGCTTTCTTT. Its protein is CASKGEGPEAFF.

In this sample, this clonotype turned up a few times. The CDR3 nucleotides are TGTGCCACCAGCTTGCTGGATGAGCAGTTCTTC. Its translation is CATSLLDEQFF. This chain uses TRBV24-1 with TRBJ2-1; D is uncertain. V was cut by 7 bases and J by 8 bases, with 8 bases left in between. The CDR3 length is 11 residues. The germline V gene encodes CDR1 KGHDR and CDR2 SFDVKD.

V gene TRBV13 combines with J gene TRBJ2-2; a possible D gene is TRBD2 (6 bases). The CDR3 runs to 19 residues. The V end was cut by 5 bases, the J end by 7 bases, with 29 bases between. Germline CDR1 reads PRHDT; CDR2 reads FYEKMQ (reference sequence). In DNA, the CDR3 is TGTGCCAGCAGCACCCCCTTCGGACCTAGCGCTGGGACTGACGGGGAGCTGTTTTTT. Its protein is CASSTPFGPSAGTDGELFF.

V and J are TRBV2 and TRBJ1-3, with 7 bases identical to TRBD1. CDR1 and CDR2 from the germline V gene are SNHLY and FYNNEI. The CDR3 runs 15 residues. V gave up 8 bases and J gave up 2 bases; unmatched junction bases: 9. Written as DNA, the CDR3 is TGTGCCAGCTTCCTCGACAGGGCTGCTGGAAACACCATATATTTT. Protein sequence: CASFLDRAAGNTIYF.